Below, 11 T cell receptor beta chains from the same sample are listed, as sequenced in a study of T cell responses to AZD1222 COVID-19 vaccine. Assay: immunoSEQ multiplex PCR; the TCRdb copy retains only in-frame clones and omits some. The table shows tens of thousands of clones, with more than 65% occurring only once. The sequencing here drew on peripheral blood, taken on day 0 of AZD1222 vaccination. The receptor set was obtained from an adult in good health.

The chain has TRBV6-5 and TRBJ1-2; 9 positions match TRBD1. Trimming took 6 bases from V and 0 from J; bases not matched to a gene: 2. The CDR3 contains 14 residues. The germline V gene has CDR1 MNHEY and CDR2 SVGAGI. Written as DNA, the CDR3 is TGTGCCAGCAGCCGACAGGGGGCTAACTATGGCTACACCTTC. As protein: CASSRQGANYGYTF.

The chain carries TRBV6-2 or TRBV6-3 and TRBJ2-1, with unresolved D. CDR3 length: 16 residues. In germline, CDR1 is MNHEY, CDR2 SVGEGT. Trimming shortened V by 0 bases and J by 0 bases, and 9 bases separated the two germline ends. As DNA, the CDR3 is TGTGCCAGCAGTTACTCAGGCTACCCCTCCTACAATGAGCAGTTCTTC. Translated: CASSYSGYPSYNEQFF.

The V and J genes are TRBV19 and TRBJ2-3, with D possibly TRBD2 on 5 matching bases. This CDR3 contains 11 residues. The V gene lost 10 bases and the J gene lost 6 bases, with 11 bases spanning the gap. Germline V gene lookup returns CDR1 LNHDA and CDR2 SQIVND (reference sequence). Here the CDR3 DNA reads TGTGCCACCCTAGCCGGGGATACGCAGTATTTT. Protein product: CATLAGDTQYF.

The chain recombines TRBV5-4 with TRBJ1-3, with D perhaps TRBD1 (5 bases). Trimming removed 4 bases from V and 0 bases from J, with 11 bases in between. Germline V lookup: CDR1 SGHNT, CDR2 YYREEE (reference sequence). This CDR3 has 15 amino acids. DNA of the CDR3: TGTGCCAGCAGCCCCGACAGCCACTCTGGAAACACCATATATTTT. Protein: CASSPDSHSGNTIYF.

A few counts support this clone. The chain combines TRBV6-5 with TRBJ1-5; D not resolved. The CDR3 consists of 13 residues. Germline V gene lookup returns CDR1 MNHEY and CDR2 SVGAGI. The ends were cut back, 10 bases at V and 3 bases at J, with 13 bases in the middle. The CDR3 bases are TGTGCCACCCGGGGAGGGTACAATCAGCCCCAGCATTTT. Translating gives CATRGGYNQPQHF.

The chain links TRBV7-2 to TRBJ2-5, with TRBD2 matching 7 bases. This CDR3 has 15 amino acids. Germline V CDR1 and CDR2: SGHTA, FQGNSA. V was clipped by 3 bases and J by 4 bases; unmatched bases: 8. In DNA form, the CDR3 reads TGTGCCAGCAGCTTCCAGACTAGCCGGGCAGAGACCCAGTACTTC. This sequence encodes CASSFQTSRAETQYF.

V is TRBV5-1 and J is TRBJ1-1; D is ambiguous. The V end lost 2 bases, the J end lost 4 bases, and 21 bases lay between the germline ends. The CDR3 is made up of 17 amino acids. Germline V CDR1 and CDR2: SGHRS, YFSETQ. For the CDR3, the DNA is TGCGCCAGCAGCTTTAGGCCTCGGCTGGGAGGAGGCACTGAAGCTTTCTTT. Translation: CASSFRPRLGGGTEAFF.

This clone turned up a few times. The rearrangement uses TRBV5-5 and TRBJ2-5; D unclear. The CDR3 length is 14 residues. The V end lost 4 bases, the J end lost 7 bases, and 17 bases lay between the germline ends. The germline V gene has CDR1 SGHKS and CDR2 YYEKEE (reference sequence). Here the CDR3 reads CASSQLEALSTQYF. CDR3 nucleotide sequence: TGTGCCAGCAGCCAGCTTGAGGCCCTGTCGACCCAGTACTTC. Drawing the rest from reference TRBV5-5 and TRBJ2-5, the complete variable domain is DAGVTQSPTHLIKTRGQQVTLRCSPISGHKSVSWYQQVLGQGPQFIFQYYEKEERGRGNFPDRFSARQFPNYSSELNVNALLLGDSALYLCASSQLEALSTQYFGPGTRLLVL.

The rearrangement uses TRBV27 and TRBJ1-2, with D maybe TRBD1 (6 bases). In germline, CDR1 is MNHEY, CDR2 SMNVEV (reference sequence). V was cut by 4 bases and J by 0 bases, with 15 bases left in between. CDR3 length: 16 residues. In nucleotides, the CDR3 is TGTGCCAGCAGTTCCTCCGGCAGGACAGCTAACTATGGCTACACCTTC. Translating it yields CASSSSGRTANYGYTF.

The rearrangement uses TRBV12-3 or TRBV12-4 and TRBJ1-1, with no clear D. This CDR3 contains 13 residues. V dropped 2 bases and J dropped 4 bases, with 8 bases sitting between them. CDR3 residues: CASSLIGSTEAFF. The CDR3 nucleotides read TGTGCCAGCAGTTTAATCGGGAGCACTGAAGCTTTCTTT.

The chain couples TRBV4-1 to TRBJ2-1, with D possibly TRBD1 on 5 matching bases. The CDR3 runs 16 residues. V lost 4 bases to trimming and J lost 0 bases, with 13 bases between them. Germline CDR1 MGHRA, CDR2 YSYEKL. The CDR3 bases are TGCGCCAGCAGCCCGAGTCCAGGGATCTCCTACAATGAGCAGTTCTTC. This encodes CASSPSPGISYNEQFF.